Given below is one T cell receptor (beta chain) in context. Authors' analysis steps: Amplification of reference gene primers was used by the study to estimate nucleated cell counts. Using immunoSEQ multiplex PCR, the repertoire was profiled, and TCRdb retains in-frame clones only, with some absent. V and J calls and clone size are as listed in that table; D and trimming were resolved from the DNA. The sample has hundreds of thousands of clones, roughly 80% seen once. These data come from a study of blood T cell repertoires in COVID-19. As for the study in general: Samples taken during acute and convalescent COVID-19 were collected in the United States, Italy and Spain.

The CDR3 is 16 amino acids. Germline V CDR1 and CDR2: MDHEN, SYDVKM. The germline V and J ends were trimmed by 2 bases and 4 bases, with 14 bases remaining between them. Specimen: peripheral blood. The rearrangement uses TRBV28 and TRBJ2-2; possible D gene TRBD2, 7 bases. This receptor was obtained from an elderly woman with COVID-19, enrolled during active disease. The CDR3 DNA is TGTGCCAGCAGTTTAGCGGTGGGAGGGGGCACCGGGGAGCTGTTTTTT. This gives the protein CASSLAVGGGTGELFF.